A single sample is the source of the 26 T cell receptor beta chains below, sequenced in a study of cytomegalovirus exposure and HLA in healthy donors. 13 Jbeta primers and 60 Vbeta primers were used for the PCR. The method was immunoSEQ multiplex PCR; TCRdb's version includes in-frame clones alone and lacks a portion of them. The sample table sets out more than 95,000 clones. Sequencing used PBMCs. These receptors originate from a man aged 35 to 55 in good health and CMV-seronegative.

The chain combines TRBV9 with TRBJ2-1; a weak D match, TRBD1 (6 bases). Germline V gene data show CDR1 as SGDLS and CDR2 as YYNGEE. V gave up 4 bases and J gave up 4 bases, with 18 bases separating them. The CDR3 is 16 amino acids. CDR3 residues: CASSLTAGTRYNEQFF. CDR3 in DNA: TGTGCCAGCAGCCTTACAGCCGGGACACGTTACAATGAGCAGTTCTTC.

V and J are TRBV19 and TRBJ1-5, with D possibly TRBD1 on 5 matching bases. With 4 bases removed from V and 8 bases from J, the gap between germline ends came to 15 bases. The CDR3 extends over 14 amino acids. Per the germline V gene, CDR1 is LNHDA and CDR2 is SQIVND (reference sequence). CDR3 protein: CASSTRQNWEPQHF. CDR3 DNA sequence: TGTGCCAGTAGTACCCGACAGAACTGGGAGCCCCAGCATTTT.

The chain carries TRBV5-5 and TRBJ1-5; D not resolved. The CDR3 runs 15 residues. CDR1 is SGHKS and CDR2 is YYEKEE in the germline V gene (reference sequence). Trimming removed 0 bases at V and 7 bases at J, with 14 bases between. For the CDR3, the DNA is TGTGCCAGCAGCTTGGCCGGCTCAGCGGTACAGCCCCAGCATTTT. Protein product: CASSLAGSAVQPQHF. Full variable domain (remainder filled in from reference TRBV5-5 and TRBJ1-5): DAGVTQSPTHLIKTRGQQVTLRCSPISGHKSVSWYQQVLGQGPQFIFQYYEKEERGRGNFPDRFSARQFPNYSSELNVNALLLGDSALYLCASSLAGSAVQPQHFGDGTRLSIL.

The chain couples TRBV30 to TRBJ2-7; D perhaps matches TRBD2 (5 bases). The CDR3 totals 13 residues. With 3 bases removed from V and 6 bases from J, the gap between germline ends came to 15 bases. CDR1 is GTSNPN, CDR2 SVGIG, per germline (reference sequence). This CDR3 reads CAWSSLGSGEQYF. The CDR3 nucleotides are TGTGCCTGGAGCTCGTTGGGGAGTGGCGAGCAGTACTTC.

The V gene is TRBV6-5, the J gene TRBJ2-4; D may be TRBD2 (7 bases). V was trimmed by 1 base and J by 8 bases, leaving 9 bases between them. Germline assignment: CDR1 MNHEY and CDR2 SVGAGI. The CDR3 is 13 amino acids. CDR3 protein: CASSYLGGDIQYF. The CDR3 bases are TGTGCCAGCAGTTACTTAGGGGGGGACATTCAGTACTTC.

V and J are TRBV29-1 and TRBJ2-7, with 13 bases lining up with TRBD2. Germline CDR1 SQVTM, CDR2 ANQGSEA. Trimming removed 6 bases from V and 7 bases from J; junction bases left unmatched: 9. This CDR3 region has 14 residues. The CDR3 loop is CSVDGLAGVEEQYF. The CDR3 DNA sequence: TGCAGCGTGGACGGACTAGCGGGAGTTGAAGAGCAGTACTTC.

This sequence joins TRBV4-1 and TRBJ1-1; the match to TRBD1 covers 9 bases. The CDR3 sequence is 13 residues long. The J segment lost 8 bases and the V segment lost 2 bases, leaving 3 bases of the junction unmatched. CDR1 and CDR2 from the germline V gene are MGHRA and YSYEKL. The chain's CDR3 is CASSQPGTGEAFF. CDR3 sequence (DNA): TGCGCCAGCAGCCAACCCGGGACAGGGGAAGCTTTCTTT.

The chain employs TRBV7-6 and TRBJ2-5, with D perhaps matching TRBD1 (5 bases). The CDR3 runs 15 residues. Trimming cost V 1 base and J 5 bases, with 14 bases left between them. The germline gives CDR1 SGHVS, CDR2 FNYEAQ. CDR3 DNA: TGTGCCAGCAGCTTAGATCAGGGTCGGATCGAGACCCAGTACTTC. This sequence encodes CASSLDQGRIETQYF.

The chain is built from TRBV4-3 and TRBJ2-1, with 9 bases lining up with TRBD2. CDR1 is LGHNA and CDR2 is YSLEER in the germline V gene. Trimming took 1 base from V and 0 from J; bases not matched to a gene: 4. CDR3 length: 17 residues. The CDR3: CASSQVAGGSSYNEQFF. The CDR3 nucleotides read TGCGCCAGCAGCCAAGTCGCGGGAGGGAGCTCCTACAATGAGCAGTTCTTC.

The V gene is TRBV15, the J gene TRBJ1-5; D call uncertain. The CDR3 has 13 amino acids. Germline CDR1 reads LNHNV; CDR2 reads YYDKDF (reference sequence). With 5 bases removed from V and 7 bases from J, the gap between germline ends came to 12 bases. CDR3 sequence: CATSGTLAQPQHF. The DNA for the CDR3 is TGTGCCACCAGCGGTACCCTAGCCCAGCCCCAGCATTTT.

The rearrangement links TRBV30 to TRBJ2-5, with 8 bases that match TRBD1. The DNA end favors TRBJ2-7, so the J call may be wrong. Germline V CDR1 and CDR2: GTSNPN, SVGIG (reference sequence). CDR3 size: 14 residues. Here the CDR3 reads CAWGDRPNSYEQYF. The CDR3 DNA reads TGTGCCTGGGGGGACAGGCCTAACTCCTACGAGCAGTACTTC.

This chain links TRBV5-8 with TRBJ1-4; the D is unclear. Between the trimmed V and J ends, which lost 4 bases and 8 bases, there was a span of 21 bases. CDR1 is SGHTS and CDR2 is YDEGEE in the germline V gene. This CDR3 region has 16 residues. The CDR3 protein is CASSLGSWERREKLFF. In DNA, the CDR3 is TGTGCCAGCAGCCTCGGGAGCTGGGAACGACGGGAAAAACTGTTTTTT.

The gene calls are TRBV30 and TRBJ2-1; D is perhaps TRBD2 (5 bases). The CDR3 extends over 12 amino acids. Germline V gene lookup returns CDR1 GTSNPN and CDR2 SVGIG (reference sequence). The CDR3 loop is CARGRSGYEQFF. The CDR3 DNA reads TGTGCTAGAGGTCGAAGCGGTTATGAGCAGTTCTTC.

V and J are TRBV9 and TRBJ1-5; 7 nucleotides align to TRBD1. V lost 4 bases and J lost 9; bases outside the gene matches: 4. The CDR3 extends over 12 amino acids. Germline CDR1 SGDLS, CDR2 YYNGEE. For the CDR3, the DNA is TGTGCCAGCAGCTCCCAGGGGGGGCCCCAGCATTTT. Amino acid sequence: CASSSQGGPQHF.

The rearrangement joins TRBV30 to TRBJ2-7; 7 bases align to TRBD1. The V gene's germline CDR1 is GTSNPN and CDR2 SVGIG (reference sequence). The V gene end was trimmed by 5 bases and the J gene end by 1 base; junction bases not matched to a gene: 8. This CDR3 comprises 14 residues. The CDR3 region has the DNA TGTGCCTGGGCTAGACAGGGAAATTCCTACGAGCAGTACTTC. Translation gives CAWARQGNSYEQYF.

The DNA of the CDR3 is TGTGCCATCAGGGGGGCTAACAGGGACAACACAGATACGCAGTATTTT. This translates into CAIRGANRDNTDTQYF. The J gene is TRBJ2-3, the V gene TRBV10-3; perhaps TRBD1 as D (6 bases). Per germline, CDR1 ENHRY and CDR2 SYGVKD. Trimming removed 6 bases from V and 2 bases from J, with 18 bases in between. This CDR3 spans 16 amino acids.

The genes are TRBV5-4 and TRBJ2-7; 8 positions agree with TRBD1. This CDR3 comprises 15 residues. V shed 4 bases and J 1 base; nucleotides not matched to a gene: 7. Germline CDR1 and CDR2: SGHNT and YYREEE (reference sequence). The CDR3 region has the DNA TGTGCCAGCAGCCGCGACAGGGGCCCATCCTACGAGCAGTACTTC. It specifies CASSRDRGPSYEQYF.

The CDR3 coding sequence is TGTGCCAGCAGCTTGGGGAGCTACGAGCAGTACTTC. Encoded protein: CASSLGSYEQYF. The chain links TRBV7-9 to TRBJ2-5, with D maybe TRBD2 (5 bases). The end of the DNA fits TRBJ2-7 better, so the J call may be wrong. CDR3 length equals 12 residues. Germline CDR1 reads SEHNR; CDR2 reads FQNEAQ (reference sequence).

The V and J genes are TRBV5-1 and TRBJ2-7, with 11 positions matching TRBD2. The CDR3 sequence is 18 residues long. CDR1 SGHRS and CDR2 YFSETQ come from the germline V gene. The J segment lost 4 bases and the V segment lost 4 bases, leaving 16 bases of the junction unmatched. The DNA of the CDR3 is TGCGCCAGCAGCCTGCTAGCGGGAGGATCGACCCTCGGGTACGAGCAGTACTTC. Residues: CASSLLAGGSTLGYEQYF. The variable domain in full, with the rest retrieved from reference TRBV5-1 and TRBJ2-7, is KAGVTQTPRYLIKTRGQQVTLSCSPISGHRSVSWYQQTPGQGLQFLFEYFSETQRNKGNFPGRFSGRQFSNSRSEMNVSTLELGDSALYLCASSLLAGGSTLGYEQYFGPGTRLTVT.

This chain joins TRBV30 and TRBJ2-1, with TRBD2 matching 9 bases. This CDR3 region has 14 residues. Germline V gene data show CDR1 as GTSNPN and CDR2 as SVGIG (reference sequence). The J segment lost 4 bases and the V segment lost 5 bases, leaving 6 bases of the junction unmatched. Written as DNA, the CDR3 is TGTGCCTGGGGCGGGGGGGCTTCTTACAATGAGCAGTTCTTC. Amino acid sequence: CAWGGGASYNEQFF.

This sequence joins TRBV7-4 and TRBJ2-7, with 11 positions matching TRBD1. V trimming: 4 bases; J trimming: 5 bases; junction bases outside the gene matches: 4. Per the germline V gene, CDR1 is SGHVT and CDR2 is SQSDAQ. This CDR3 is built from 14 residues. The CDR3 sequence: CASSWAGQGDEQYF. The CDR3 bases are TGTGCCAGCAGCTGGGCGGGACAGGGGGACGAGCAGTACTTC.

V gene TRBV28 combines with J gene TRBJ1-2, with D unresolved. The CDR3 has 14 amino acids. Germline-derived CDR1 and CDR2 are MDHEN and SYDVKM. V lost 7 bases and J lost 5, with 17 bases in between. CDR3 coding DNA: TGTGCCAGCACCCCACCCGAGAATAATTATGGCTACACCTTC. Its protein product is CASTPPENNYGYTF.

The CDR3 nucleotides are TGTGCCAGCGCCCAGGGGGACTATGGCTACACCTTC. Translation gives CASAQGDYGYTF. The chain couples TRBV11-3 to TRBJ1-2, with 7 bases matching TRBD1. Germline V lookup: CDR1 SGHNT, CDR2 YENEEA. CDR3 size: 12 residues. V trimming: 8 bases; J trimming: 3 bases; junction bases outside the gene matches: 3.

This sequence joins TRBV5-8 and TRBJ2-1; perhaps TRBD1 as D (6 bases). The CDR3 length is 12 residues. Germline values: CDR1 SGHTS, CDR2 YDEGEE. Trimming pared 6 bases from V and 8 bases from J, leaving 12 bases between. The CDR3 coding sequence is TGTGCCAGCAAACGGACAGCCTATGAGCAGTTCTTC. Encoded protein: CASKRTAYEQFF.

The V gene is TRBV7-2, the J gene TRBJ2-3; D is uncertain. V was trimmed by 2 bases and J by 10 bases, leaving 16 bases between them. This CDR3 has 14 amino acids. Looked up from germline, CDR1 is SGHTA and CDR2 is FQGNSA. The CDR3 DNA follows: TGTGCCAGCAGCTTACAAGCTCCACCCGCGGCGCAGTATTTT. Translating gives CASSLQAPPAAQYF.

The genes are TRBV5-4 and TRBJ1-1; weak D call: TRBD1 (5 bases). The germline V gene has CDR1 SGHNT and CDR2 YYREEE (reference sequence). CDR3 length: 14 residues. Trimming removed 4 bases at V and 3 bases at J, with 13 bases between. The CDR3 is CASSRAGGDTEAFF. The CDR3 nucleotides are TGTGCCAGCAGCAGGGCGGGGGGTGACACTGAAGCTTTCTTT.